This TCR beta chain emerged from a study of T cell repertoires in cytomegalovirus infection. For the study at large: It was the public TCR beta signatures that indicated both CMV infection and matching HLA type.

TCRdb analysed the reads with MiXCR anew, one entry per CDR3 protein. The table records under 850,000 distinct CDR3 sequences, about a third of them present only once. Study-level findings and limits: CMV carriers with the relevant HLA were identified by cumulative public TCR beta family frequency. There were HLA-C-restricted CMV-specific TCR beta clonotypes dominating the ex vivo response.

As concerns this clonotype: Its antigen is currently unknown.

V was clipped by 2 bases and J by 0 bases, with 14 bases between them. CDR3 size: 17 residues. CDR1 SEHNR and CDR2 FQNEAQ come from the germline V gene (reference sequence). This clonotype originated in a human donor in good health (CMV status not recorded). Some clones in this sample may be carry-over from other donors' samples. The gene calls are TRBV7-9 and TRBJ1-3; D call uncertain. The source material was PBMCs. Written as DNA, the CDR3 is TGTGCCAGCAGCTTAAAGGTACAGCCAGGCTCTGGAAACACCATATATTTT. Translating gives CASSLKVQPGSGNTIYF. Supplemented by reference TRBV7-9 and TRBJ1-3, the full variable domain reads DTGVSQNPRHKITKRGQNVTFRCDPISEHNRLYWYRQTLGQGPEFLTYFQNEAQLEKSRLLSDRFSAERPKGSFSTLEIQRTEQGDSAMYLCASSLKVQPGSGNTIYFGEGSWLTVV.